This T cell receptor beta chain emerged from a study of regulatory T cells in long-lasting Graves disease. CDR3-region Arm-PCR and iRepertoire HTBI primers produced the TCR beta libraries. Each CDR3 protein is one row after TCRdb ran MiXCR on the multiplex PCR reads. The sample consists of roughly 520,000 distinct CDR3 sequences, around 13% of them appearing once. Documented time point: newly diagnosed GD, antithyroid drugs for less than 3 months. TCR sequences were obtained from RNA taken from PBMCs. The CDR3 extends over 16 amino acids. Trimming took 5 bases from V and 3 from J, leaving 19 bases between them. The germline V gene encodes CDR1 SGHTA and CDR2 FQGNSA. Separately, the same data were catalogued under a study of T cells in Graves' hyperthyroidism and ophthalmopathy.

The sequence was collected from a woman in her 30s with Graves disease. The material sequenced was peripheral blood mononuclear cells (PBMCs), taken at new diagnosis, from a patient treated with antithyroid drugs. The chain employs TRBV7-2 and TRBJ1-1; D not resolved. The CDR3 reads CASSPSWAFGDTEAFF. CDR3 nucleotides: TGTGCCAGCAGCCCAAGTTGGGCCTTTGGGGACACTGAAGCTTTCTTT.